A single TCR beta chain is shown here with its context. CDR3 length: 15 amino acids. Trimming shortened V by 1 base and J by 4 bases, and 13 bases separated the two germline ends. Germline CDR1 reads SGHVS; CDR2 reads FQNEAQ. In the source study's methods: The authors estimated nucleated cell counts from reference gene primer amplification. The data were produced by immunoSEQ multiplex PCR, yet TCRdb's version contains in-frame clones alone and is incomplete. V and J calls and clone size are copied from that table; D and trimming were computed from the DNA. This sample has some 150,000 clones, with about 90% found just once. Clinical history as reported by participants underpinned cohort assignment. The data stem from a study of blood T cell repertoires in COVID-19. At the level of the study: T cells, B-cell-depleted T cells, or PBMCs supplied cDNA or gDNA.

The chain joins TRBV7-8 to TRBJ2-5; D might be TRBD2 (6 bases). Sequenced sample: PBMCs or T cells enriched from blood (not recorded which). This TCR derives from a human donor with acute COVID-19. The donor label of this sample is uncertain. The CDR3 coding sequence is TGTGCCAGCAGCTTAGAGGAGGGTCCCCTAGAGACCCAGTACTTC. Translation gives CASSLEEGPLETQYF. The full variable domain, in which reference TRBV7-8 and TRBJ2-5 provide the parts outside the CDR3, is GAGVSQSPRYKVAKRGQDVALRCDPISGHVSLFWYQQALGQGPEFLTYFQNEAQLDKSGLPSDRFFAERPEGSVSTLKIQRTQQEDSAVYLCASSLEEGPLETQYFGPGTRLLVL.